The entry that follows covers one T cell receptor beta chain sequence. The antigen remains unidentified. Looked up from germline, CDR1 is SGHAT and CDR2 is FQDESV (reference sequence). The CDR3 loop spans 15 amino acids. Trimming removed 1 base from V and 3 bases from J, with 13 bases in between. This entry comes from a study of CD8 T cells in ankylosing spondylitis. Overall study results and limits: A motif of 7 to 9 highly homologous TCR beta variants was seen as apparently characteristic of ankylosing spondylitis blood. In ankylosing spondylitis patients, matched synovial fluid reportedly showed significant enrichment of disease-linked clones.

From the 5' RACE reads, TCRdb called clonotypes with MiXCR, one entry per CDR3 protein. This sample yields around 130,000 distinct CDR3 sequences, of which over 6.5% are seen a single time; less than 15% belongs to the top ten. The genes are TRBV11-1 and TRBJ2-7; weak D call: TRBD1 (6 bases). The TCR comes from a male donor with ankylosing spondylitis or in good health (not recorded which). Sequenced: blood, either unsorted or a sorted T cell fraction (not recorded which). The CDR3 bases are TGTGCCAGCAGCTTAGTCAGGGGTCTATTCTACGAGCAGTACTTC. This gives the protein CASSLVRGLFYEQYF.